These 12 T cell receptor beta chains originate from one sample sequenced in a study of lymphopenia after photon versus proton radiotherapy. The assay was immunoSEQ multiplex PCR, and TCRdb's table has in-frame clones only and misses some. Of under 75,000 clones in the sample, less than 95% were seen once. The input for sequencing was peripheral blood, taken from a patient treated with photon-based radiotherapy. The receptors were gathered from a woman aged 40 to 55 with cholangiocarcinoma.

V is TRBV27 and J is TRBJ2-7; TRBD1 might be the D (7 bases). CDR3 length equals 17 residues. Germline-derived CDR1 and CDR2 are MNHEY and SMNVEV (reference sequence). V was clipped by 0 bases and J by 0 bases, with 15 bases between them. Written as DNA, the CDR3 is TGTGCCAGCAGTTTATCGAGTGGCAGGGGGGTCTCCTACGAGCAGTACTTC. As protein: CASSLSSGRGVSYEQYF.

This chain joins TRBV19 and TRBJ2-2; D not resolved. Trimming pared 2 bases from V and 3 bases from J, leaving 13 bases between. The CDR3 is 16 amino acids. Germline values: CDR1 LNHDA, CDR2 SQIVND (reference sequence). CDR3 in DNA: TGTGCCAGTAGTATAATGGCGAGCGCCGACACCGGGGAGCTGTTTTTT. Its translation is CASSIMASADTGELFF.

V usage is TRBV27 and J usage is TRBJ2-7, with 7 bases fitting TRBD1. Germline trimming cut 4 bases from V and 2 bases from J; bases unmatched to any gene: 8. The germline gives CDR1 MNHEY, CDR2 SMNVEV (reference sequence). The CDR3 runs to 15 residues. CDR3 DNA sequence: TGTGCCAGCAGTTCTTTGGGACAGTGGACCTACGAGCAGTACTTC. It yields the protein CASSSLGQWTYEQYF.

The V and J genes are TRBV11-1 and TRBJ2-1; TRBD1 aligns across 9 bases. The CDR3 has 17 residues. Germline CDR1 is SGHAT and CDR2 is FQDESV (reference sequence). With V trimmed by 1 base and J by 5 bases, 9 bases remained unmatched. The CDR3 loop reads CASSLGPGQGANNEQFF. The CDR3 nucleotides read TGTGCCAGCAGCTTAGGTCCGGGACAGGGAGCTAACAATGAGCAGTTCTTC.

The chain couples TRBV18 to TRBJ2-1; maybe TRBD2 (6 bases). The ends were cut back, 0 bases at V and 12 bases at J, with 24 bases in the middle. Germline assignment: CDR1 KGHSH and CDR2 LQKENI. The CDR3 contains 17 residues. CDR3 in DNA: TGTGCCAGCTCACCACCGGGGGACTCTCTGGGACTCTGGGGGCAGTTCTTC. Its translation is CASSPPGDSLGLWGQFF.

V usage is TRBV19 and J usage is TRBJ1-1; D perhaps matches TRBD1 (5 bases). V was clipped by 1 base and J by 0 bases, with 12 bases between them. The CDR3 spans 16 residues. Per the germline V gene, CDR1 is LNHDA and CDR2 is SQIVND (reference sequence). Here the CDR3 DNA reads TGTGCCAGTAGTATAGGGGCACGACAGCTGAACACTGAAGCTTTCTTT. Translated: CASSIGARQLNTEAFF.

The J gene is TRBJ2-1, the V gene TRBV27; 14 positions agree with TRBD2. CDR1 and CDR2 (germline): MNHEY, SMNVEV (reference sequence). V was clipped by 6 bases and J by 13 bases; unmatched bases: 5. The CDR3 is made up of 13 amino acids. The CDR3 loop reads CASRKTSGRAQFF. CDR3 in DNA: TGTGCCAGCAGGAAGACTAGCGGGAGGGCCCAGTTCTTC.

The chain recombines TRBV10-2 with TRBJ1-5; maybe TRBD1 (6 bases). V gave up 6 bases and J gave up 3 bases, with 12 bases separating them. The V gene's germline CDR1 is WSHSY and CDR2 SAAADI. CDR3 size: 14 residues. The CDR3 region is CASSATGLNQPQHF. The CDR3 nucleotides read TGCGCCAGCAGCGCCACAGGGCTCAATCAGCCCCAGCATTTT.

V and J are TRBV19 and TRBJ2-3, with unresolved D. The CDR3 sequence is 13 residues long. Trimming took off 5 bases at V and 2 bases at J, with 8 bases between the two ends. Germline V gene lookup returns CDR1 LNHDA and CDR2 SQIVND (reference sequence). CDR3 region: CASSSSPTDTQYF. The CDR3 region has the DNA TGTGCCAGTAGTTCCAGCCCCACAGATACGCAGTATTTT.

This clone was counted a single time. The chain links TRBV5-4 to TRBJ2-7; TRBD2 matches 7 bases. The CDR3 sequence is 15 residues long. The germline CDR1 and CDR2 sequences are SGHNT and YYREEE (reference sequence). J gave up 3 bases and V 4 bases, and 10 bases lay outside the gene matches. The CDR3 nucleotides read TGTGCCAGCAGCGGAGAGTCGGGAGGATTCTACGAGCAGTACTTC. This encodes CASSGESGGFYEQYF.

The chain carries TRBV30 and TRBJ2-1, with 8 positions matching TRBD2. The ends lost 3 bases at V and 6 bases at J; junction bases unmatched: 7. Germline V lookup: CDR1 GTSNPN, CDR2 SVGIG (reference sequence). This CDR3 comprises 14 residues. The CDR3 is CAWSPSGRINEQFF. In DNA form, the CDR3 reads TGTGCCTGGAGCCCTAGCGGGCGGATCAATGAGCAGTTCTTC.

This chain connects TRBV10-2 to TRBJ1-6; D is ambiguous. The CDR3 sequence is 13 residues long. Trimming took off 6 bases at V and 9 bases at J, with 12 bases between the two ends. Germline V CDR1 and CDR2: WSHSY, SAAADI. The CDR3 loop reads CASRGQLGSPLHF. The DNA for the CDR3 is TGCGCCAGCAGGGGTCAGCTAGGTTCACCCCTCCACTTT.